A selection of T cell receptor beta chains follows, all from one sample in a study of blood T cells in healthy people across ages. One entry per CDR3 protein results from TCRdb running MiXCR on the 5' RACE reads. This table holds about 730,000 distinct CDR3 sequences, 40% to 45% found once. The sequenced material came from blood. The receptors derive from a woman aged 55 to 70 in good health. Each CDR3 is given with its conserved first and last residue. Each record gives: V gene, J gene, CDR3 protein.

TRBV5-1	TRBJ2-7	CASSPQGAYEQYF
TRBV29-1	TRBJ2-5	CSARLAGGPSYEQYF
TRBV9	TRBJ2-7	CASSVAHEGYEQYF
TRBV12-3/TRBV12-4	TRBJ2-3	CASSPSTDRGGQYF
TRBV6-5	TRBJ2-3	CASSPLSQSGDTQYF
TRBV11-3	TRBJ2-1	CASSLDPSGRFTEQFF
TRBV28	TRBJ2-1	CASSTWDRRMEQFF
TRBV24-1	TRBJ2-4	CATSDRKGARDIQYF
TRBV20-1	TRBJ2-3	CSALKLYTDTQYF
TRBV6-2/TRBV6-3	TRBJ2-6	CASSYPPGPGANVLTF
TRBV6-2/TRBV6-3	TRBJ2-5	CASSSTTEEQYF
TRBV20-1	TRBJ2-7	CSAPRSGGLGEQYF
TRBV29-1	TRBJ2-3	CSVSGGWSTDTQYF
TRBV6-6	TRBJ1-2	CASSYDGSPYGYTF